This T cell receptor (beta chain) was obtained from a study of cytomegalovirus exposure and HLA in healthy donors. The germline V gene has CDR1 SGHRS and CDR2 YFSETQ. The CDR3 loop spans 13 amino acids. V lost 4 bases to trimming and J lost 4 bases; unmatched junction nucleotides: 4. It was with 60 Vbeta and 13 Jbeta primers that the PCR ran. Data came from immunoSEQ multiplex PCR; TCRdb stores just in-frame clones and leaves some out. There are roughly 190,000 clones in the sample; roughly 68% occur only once, and 1.5% to 2% lies in the top ten. V usage is TRBV5-1 and J usage is TRBJ1-2; TRBD1 matches at 7 bases. The TCR originated in a woman in her twenties or thirties in good health and CMV-seronegative. Sample: PBMCs. The CDR3 bases are TGCGCCAGCAGCGGGGGACAGAGCTATGGCTACACCTTC. Translated, it gives CASSGGQSYGYTF.